The T cell receptor beta chain described here comes from a study of T-cell reconstitution after alpha-beta-depleted transplantation in children (dated by TCRdb to between 2015 and 2016). Some background on the complete study: T-cell immune reconstitution after TCRalphabeta/CD19-depleted allogeneic hematopoietic cell transplantation in children was quantitatively tracked in the study by means of TCR repertoire profiling.

The protocol used for the library was PCR. Sequencer: Illumina HiSeq 2500. To normalize quantification of the TCRbeta repertoire, the TCR libraries were built with molecular barcoding that relied on unique molecular identifiers. TCRdb reran the public reads through fastp at Q25 and MiXCR, keeping productive beta chains. Every entry covers one CDR3 protein and lists the most common genes and DNA from its rows. The sample yields about 77,000 distinct CDR3 sequences; less than 20% were counted once. 51% of the sample is held by the ten biggest clonotypes. A distance of 12 bases separates the germline ends of V and J, which lose 6 bases and 5 bases respectively. The CDR3 contains 13 residues, cysteine and phenylalanine counted. The kept DNA is CDR3 alone, 39 bases in frame from the first base. Per the germline V gene, ENHRY is the CDR1 and SYGVKD is the CDR2. The paper's findings and limits, for the study overall: Apparently early alphabetaT-cell count recovery about two months after transplant reportedly relied on only several hundred rapidly expanded clones derived from non-depleted graft cells. The high TCRbeta diversity at day 60 in some patients was ascribed to recipient T cells and intrathymic progenitors that had survived conditioning. Over the following months the frequencies of hyperexpanded clones went down, and after one year T-cell counts and TCRbeta diversity were mostly credited to newly produced T cells.

The sample's treatment or condition label, in plain terms: allogeneic hematopoietic cell transplantation with graft depleted of TCRalphabeta T cells and CD19 B cells. The transplant recipients were children given TCRalphabeta/CD19-depleted allogeneic hematopoietic cell grafts. This clonotype was seen only a few times. Its antigen is currently not known. Nothing much larger sits one base from this clone, and base qualities are not available. Here the chain combines TRBV10-3 and TRBJ2-3; TRBD1 could be the D gene, as 6 bases match. The material sequenced was PBMCs, mostly from graft donor cells, taken 360 days after TCRalphabeta/CD19-depleted stem cell transplant. The receptor was isolated from a male patient between 2 and 10 years old who had a stem cell transplant for acute lymphoblastic leukemia, so the T cells may come from the graft donor. The nucleotide sequence reads TGTGCCATCAGCGGACAGCAGGAAGATACGCAGTATTTT. Its coded protein is CAISGQQEDTQYF.